This T cell receptor (beta chain) was recorded in a study of T-cell memory formation after mild COVID-19. Study-wide context: In these data, TCR clusters were largely donor specific. Findings and caveats of the study: Contracting CD4+ clones lay largely in CM and EM, with CD8+ ones residing in EMRA. Pre-infection memory held some responding clones, suggesting pre-existing cross-reactive T cells responded.

Employing constant-segment primers, 5'RACE generated TCR alpha and TCR beta cDNA libraries bearing sample barcodes and UMIs. TCRdb reanalysed the 5' RACE reads using MiXCR and keeps one entry per CDR3 protein. The table has about 500,000 distinct CDR3 sequences, roughly 20% seen once. The V end lost 4 bases, the J end lost 0 bases, and 13 bases lay between the germline ends. CDR1 and CDR2 (germline): SEHNR, FQNEAQ (reference sequence). The CDR3 covers 15 residues. This clonotype was observed a few times. Its antigen is currently unknown. Specimen: PBMCs or a T cell subset sorted from them (not recorded which). This TCR was sampled from an adult woman who had mild COVID-19 (a few samples of this study predate the infection). Cell type and time point are not known. The J gene is TRBJ2-7, the V gene TRBV7-9, with D possibly matching TRBD1 (6 bases). As DNA, the CDR3 is TGTGCCAGCAGCTCCCCCCGGGACATCTCCTACGAGCAGTACTTC. This sequence encodes CASSSPRDISYEQYF. The complete variable domain, with remaining parts taken from reference TRBV7-9 and TRBJ2-7, reads DTGVSQNPRHKITKRGQNVTFRCDPISEHNRLYWYRQTLGQGPEFLTYFQNEAQLEKSRLLSDRFSAERPKGSFSTLEIQRTEQGDSAMYLCASSSPRDISYEQYFGPGTRLTVT.